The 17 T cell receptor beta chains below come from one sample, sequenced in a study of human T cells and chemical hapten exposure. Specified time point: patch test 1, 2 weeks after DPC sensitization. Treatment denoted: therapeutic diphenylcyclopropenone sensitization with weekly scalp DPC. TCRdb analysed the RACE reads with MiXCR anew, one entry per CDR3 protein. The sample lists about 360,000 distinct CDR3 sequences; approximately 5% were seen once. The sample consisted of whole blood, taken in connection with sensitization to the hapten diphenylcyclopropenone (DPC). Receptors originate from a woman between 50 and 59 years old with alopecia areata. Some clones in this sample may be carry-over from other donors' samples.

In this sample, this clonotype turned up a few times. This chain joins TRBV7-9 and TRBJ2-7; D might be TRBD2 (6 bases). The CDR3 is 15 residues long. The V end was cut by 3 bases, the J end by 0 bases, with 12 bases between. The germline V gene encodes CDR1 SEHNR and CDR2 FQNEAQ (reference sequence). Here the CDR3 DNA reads TGTGCCAGCAGCTTCGAGCGGGCCAGCTCCTACGAGCAGTACTTC. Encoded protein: CASSFERASSYEQYF.

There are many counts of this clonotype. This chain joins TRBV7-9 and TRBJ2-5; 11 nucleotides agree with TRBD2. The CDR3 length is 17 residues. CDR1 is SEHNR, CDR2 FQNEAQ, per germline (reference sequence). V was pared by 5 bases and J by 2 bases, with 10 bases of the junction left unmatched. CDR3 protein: CASSQPRLAGLQETQYF. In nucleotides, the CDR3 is TGTGCCAGCAGCCAACCCCGACTAGCGGGGTTGCAAGAGACCCAGTACTTC.

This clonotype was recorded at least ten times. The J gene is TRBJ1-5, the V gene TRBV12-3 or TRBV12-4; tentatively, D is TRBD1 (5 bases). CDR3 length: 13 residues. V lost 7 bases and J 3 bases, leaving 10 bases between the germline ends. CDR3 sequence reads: CASMGLSNQPQHF. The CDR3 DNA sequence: TGTGCCAGCATGGGGCTCTCCAATCAGCCCCAGCATTTT.

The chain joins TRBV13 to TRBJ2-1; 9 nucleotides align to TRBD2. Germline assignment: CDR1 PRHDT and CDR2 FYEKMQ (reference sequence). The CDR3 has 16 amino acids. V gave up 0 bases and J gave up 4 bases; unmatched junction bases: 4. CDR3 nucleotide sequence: TGTGCCAGCAGCTTAGGGGTAGCGGGGGAGTACAATGAGCAGTTCTTC. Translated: CASSLGVAGEYNEQFF.

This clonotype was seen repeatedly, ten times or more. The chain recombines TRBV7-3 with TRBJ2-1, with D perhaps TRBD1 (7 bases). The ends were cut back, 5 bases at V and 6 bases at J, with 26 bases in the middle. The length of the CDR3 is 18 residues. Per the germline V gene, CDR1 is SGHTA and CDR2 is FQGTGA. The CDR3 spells CASSPMRGSGGRANEQFF. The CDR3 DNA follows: TGTGCCAGCAGCCCCATGCGGGGTTCAGGGGGGCGCGCCAATGAGCAGTTCTTC.

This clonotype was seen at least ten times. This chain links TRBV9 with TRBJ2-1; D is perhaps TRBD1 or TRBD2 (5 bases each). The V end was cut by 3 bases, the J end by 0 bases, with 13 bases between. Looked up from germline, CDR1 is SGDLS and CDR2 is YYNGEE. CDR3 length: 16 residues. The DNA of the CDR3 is TGTGCCAGCAGCGCTTCCCTTGGGGGCTCCTACAATGAGCAGTTCTTC. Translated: CASSASLGGSYNEQFF.

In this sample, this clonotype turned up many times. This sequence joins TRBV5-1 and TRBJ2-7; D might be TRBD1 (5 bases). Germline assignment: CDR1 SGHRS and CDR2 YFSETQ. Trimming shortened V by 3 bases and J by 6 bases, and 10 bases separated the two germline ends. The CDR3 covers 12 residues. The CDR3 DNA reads TGCGCCAGCAGCTCGCAGGGTATCGAGCAGTACTTC. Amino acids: CASSSQGIEQYF.

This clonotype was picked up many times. The CDR3 here is CASSADRVYPEAFF. The CDR3 nucleotides read TGCGCCAGCAGCGCGGACAGGGTATACCCTGAAGCTTTCTTT. V and J are TRBV5-1 and TRBJ1-1, with 8 bases identical to TRBD1. Per the germline V gene, CDR1 is SGHRS and CDR2 is YFSETQ. The CDR3 length is 14 residues. J lost 6 bases, V lost 4 bases, and 8 bases had no gene match. The variable domain in full, with the rest retrieved from reference TRBV5-1 and TRBJ1-1, is KAGVTQTPRYLIKTRGQQVTLSCSPISGHRSVSWYQQTPGQGLQFLFEYFSETQRNKGNFPGRFSGRQFSNSRSEMNVSTLELGDSALYLCASSADRVYPEAFFGQGTRLTVV.

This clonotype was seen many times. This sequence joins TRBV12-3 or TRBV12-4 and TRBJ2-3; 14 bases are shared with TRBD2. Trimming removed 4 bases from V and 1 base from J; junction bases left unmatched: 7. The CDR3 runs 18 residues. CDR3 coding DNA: TGTGCCAGCAGTTCGGGACTAGCGGGAGCGCCGGGCACAGATACGCAGTATTTT. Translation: CASSSGLAGAPGTDTQYF.

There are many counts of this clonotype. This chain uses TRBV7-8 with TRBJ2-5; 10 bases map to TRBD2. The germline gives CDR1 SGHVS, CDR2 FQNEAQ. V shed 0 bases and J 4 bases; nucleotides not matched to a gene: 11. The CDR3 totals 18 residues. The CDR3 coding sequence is TGTGCCAGCAGCTTAGCGGCGCTAGCGGGAGTAAGGGGAGAGACCCAGTACTTC. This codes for CASSLAALAGVRGETQYF.

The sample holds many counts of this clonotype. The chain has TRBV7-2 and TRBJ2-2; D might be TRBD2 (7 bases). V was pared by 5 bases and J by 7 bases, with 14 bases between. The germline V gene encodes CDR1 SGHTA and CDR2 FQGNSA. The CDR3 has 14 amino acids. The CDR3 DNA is TGTGCCAGCAGCCGCGGGGGCTTCAGCGGGGAGCTGTTTTTT. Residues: CASSRGGFSGELFF.

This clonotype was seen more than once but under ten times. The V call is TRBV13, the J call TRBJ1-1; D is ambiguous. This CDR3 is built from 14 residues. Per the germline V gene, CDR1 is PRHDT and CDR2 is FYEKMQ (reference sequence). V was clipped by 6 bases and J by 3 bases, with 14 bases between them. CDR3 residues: CASRNGLPDTEAFF. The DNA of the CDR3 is TGTGCCAGCAGGAACGGACTCCCGGACACTGAAGCTTTCTTT.

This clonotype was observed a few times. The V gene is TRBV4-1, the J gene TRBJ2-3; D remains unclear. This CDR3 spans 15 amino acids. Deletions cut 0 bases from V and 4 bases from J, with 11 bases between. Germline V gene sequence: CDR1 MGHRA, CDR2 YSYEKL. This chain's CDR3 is CASSQEARIPDTQYF. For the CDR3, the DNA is TGCGCCAGCAGCCAAGAGGCGCGGATCCCAGATACGCAGTATTTT.

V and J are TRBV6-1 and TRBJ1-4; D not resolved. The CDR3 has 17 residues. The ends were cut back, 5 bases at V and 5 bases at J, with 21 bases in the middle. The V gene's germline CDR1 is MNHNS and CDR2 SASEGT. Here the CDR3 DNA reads TGTGCCAGCAGTCCAAATCCACCGACGTACGTCAATGAAAAACTGTTTTTT. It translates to CASSPNPPTYVNEKLFF.

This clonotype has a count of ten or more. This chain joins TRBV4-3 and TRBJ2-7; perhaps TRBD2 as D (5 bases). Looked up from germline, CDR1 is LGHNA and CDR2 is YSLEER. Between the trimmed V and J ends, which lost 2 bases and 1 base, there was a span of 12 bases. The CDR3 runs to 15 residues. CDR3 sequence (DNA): TGCGCCAGCAGCCAACGCGAGGGCGAGTCCTACGAGCAGTACTTC. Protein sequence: CASSQREGESYEQYF.

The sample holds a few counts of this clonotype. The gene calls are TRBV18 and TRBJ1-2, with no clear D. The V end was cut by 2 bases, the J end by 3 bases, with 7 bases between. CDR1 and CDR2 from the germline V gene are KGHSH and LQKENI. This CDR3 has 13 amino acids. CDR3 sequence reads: CASSPNSDYGYTF. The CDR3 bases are TGTGCCAGCTCACCAAACAGCGACTATGGCTACACCTTC.

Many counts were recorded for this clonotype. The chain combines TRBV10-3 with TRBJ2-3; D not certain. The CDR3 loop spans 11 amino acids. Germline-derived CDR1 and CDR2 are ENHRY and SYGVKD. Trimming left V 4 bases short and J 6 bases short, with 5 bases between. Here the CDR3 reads CAISVTDTQYF. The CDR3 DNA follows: TGTGCCATCAGTGTGACCGATACGCAGTATTTT.